These T cell receptor beta chains were read from a single sample in a study of shared clonotypes between healthy human individuals. The repertoire was sequenced with immunoSEQ multiplex PCR; TCRdb's copy has only in-frame clones and lacks some. The repertoire has about 2 million clones, about 95% of them found once; the top ten carry more than 0.95%. Sequenced sample: naive CD8+ T cells sorted from blood. Receptor source: a man between 18 and 29 years old in good health. Both conserved end residues are part of each CDR3. The order of the fields is J gene, clone size, V gene, D gene, CDR3 DNA, CDR3 protein. D genes are given only for firm matches. A row's size may be missing; if present it is once, few, many or a size class.

J gene: TRBJ2-7
clone size: NA
V gene: TRBV7-9
D gene: TRBD1
CDR3 DNA: TGTGCCAGCAGCTTCGTCCCGGGACAGGCTTACGAGCAGTACTTC
CDR3 protein: CASSFVPGQAYEQYF

J gene: TRBJ1-2
clone size: NA
V gene: TRBV14
D gene: TRBD1
CDR3 DNA: TGTGCCAGAAATAACAGGGGGCTCTGGGGCTACACCTTC
CDR3 protein: CARNNRGLWGYTF

J gene: TRBJ1-1
clone size: NA
V gene: TRBV6-5
D gene: NA
CDR3 DNA: TGTGCCAGCAGCCCCGGCGCCATGAACGCTGAAGCTTTCTTT
CDR3 protein: CASSPGAMNAEAFF

J gene: TRBJ2-1
clone size: NA
V gene: TRBV27
D gene: NA
CDR3 DNA: TGTGCCAGCAGTTTCTCGGGCCCTTCGGCGAATGAGCAGTTCTTC
CDR3 protein: CASSFSGPSANEQFF

J gene: TRBJ2-7
clone size: NA
V gene: TRBV5-4
D gene: TRBD2
CDR3 DNA: TGTGCCAGCAGCCTTAGCGGGAGTGCTCACGAGCAGTACTTC
CDR3 protein: CASSLSGSAHEQYF

J gene: TRBJ2-5
clone size: NA
V gene: TRBV30
D gene: NA
CDR3 DNA: TGTGCCTGGAGTGGGCCAGCGGACTACCCCCAAGAGACCCAGTACTTC
CDR3 protein: CAWSGPADYPQETQYF

J gene: TRBJ1-1
clone size: once
V gene: TRBV19
D gene: TRBD1
CDR3 DNA: TGTGCCAGTAGTATAGATCGCCTACAGGGGCTGGGTGAAGCTTTCTTT
CDR3 protein: CASSIDRLQGLGEAFF

J gene: TRBJ1-1
clone size: NA
V gene: TRBV7-6
D gene: NA
CDR3 DNA: TGTGCCAGCAGCCGTTATCCGTATCGGGGGGACACTGAAGCTTTCTTT
CDR3 protein: CASSRYPYRGDTEAFF

J gene: TRBJ2-7
clone size: NA
V gene: TRBV4-3
D gene: TRBD2
CDR3 DNA: TGCGCCAGCAGCCAAGGGACTAGCGGGGTCTACGAGCAGTACTTC
CDR3 protein: CASSQGTSGVYEQYF

J gene: TRBJ2-2
clone size: NA
V gene: TRBV18
D gene: TRBD2
CDR3 DNA: TGTGCCAGCTCACCCCCTCCGGGACTACCTAACACCGGGGAGCTGTTTTTT
CDR3 protein: CASSPPPGLPNTGELFF

J gene: TRBJ1-1
clone size: NA
V gene: TRBV13
D gene: NA
CDR3 DNA: TGTGCCAGCAGCTCAGGACAACCAACTGAAGCTTTCTTT
CDR3 protein: CASSSGQPTEAFF

J gene: TRBJ2-7
clone size: NA
V gene: TRBV27
D gene: TRBD1
CDR3 DNA: TGTGCCAGCAGTTCGGGACAGGGCCCACTGCAGTACTTC
CDR3 protein: CASSSGQGPLQYF

J gene: TRBJ2-2
clone size: NA
V gene: TRBV27
D gene: TRBD2
CDR3 DNA: TGTGCCAGCAGTCCAATAGCGGGAGAGACCGGGGAGCTGTTTTTT
CDR3 protein: CASSPIAGETGELFF

J gene: TRBJ1-4
clone size: NA
V gene: TRBV27
D gene: NA
CDR3 DNA: TGTGCCAGCAGTTTTCTCCGTGAAGTAGGAGAAAAACTGTTTTTT
CDR3 protein: CASSFLREVGEKLFF

J gene: TRBJ1-3
clone size: once
V gene: TRBV5-1
D gene: NA
CDR3 DNA: TGCGCCAGCAGCCAGGACAGTTACTCTGGAAACACCATATATTTT
CDR3 protein: CASSQDSYSGNTIYF

J gene: TRBJ1-2
clone size: NA
V gene: TRBV30
D gene: NA
CDR3 DNA: TGTGCCTTTCAGGGGAACGGCTACACCTTC
CDR3 protein: CAFQGNGYTF